The clone carrying this T cell receptor beta chain was observed at least ten times. Its antigen is not identified. This specimen comes from a study of CD8 T cells in ankylosing spondylitis. General study points: Eight highly homologous variants made up a TCR beta motif, and this motif appeared characteristic of ankylosing spondylitis blood.

V was clipped by 3 bases and J by 2 bases, with 7 bases between them. Germline-derived CDR1 and CDR2 are SGHTA and FQGTGA. This CDR3 has 13 residues. MiXCR was run by TCRdb on the 5' RACE reads, yielding one entry per CDR3 protein. The table records 220,000 or so distinct CDR3 sequences, roughly a tenth of them present only once. This TCR derives from a male donor with ankylosing spondylitis or in good health (not recorded which). Material: blood, either unsorted or a sorted T cell fraction (not recorded which). The chain is built from TRBV7-3 and TRBJ1-2; D ambiguous. Here the CDR3 reads CASSLEENYGYTF. CDR3 nucleotide sequence: TGTGCCAGCAGCTTGGAGGAAAACTATGGCTACACCTTC.